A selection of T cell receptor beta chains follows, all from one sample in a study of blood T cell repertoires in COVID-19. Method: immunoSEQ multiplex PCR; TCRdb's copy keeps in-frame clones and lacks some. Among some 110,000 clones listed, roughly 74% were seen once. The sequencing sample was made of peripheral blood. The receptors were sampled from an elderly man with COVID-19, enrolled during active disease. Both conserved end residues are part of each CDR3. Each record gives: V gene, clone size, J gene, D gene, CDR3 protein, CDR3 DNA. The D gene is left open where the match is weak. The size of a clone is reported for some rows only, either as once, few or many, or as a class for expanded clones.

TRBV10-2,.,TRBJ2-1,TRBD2,CATGTSENNEQFF,TGCGCCACCGGGACTAGCGAGAACAATGAGCAGTTCTTC
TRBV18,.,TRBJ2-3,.,CASSPRGGPGGGTQYF,TGTGCCAGCTCACCTCGGGGTGGACCAGGAGGCGGTACGCAGTATTTT
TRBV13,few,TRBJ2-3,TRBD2,CASSSIPGLALTDTQYF,TGTGCCAGCAGCTCCATACCGGGACTAGCGTTGACAGATACGCAGTATTTT
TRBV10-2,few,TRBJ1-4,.,CASSEGDSNEKLFF,TGCGCCAGCAGTGAGGGTGACAGTAATGAAAAACTGTTTTTT
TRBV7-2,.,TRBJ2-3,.,CASSSWDSTDTQYF,TGTGCCAGCAGCTCGTGGGACTCCACAGATACGCAGTATTTT
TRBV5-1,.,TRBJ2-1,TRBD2,CASSLGPPGAGGNNEQFF,TGCGCCAGCAGCTTGGGCCCCCCGGGGGCGGGAGGCAACAATGAGCAGTTCTTC
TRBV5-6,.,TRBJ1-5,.,CASSADRYNQPQHF,TGTGCCAGCAGCGCCGACAGATACAATCAGCCCCAGCATTTT
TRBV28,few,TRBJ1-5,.,CASSPGGDSNQPQHF,TGTGCCAGCAGCCCCGGGGGGGATAGCAATCAGCCCCAGCATTTT
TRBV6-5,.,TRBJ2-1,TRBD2,CASSRLADEQFF,TGTGCCAGCAGCCGACTAGCCGATGAGCAGTTCTTC
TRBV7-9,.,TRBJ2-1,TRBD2,CASSLGLAGGSEQFF,TGTGCCAGCAGCTTGGGACTAGCGGGAGGCAGCGAGCAGTTCTTC
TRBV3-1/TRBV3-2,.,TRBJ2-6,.,CASSPTGKSGANVLTF,TGTGCCAGCAGCCCGACGGGGAAGTCTGGGGCCAACGTCCTGACTTTC
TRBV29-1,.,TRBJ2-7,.,CSVRGGEYEQYF,TGCAGCGTTAGAGGGGGGGAGTACGAGCAGTACTTC
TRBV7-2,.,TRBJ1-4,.,CASSQSRGSTNEKLFF,TGTGCCAGCAGTCAATCACGGGGGTCAACTAATGAAAAACTGTTTTTT
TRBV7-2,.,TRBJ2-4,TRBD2,CASSLEGTTLTKNIQYF,TGTGCCAGCAGCTTAGAGGGGACTACCCTCACGAAAAACATTCAGTACTTC
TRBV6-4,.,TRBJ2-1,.,CASSETGSTNNEQFF,TGTGCCAGCAGTGAGACGGGGTCTACTAATAATGAGCAGTTCTTC
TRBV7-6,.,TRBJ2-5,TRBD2,CASSSKAGGYQETQYF,TGTGCCAGCAGCTCTAAAGCGGGGGGGTACCAAGAGACCCAGTACTTC
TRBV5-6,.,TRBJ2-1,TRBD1,CASSSTGGNEQFF,TGTGCCAGCAGCTCTACAGGGGGCAATGAGCAGTTCTTC
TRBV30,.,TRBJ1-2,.,CAFSRALTRLRYGYTF,TGTGCCTTCTCACGGGCCCTTACAAGACTACGATATGGCTACACCTTC
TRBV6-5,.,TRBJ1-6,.,CASSPSRETPLHF,TGTGCCAGCAGTCCTTCAAGAGAAACACCCCTCCACTTT
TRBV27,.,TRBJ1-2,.,CASRGSGAYGYTF,TGTGCCAGCAGAGGGTCAGGGGCCTATGGCTACACCTTC
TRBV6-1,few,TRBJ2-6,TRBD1,CASSVTGGSGANVLTF,TGTGCCAGCAGTGTAACAGGGGGCTCAGGGGCCAACGTCCTGACTTTC
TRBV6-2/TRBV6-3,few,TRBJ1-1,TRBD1,CASSRTGDTEAFF,TGTGCCAGCAGTAGGACAGGGGACACTGAAGCTTTCTTT
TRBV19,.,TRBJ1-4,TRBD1,CASAPGTGSEKLFF,TGTGCCAGTGCCCCCGGGACAGGGTCTGAAAAACTGTTTTTT
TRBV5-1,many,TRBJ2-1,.,CASSLDDTLEFF,TGCGCCAGCAGCTTGGATGACACCTTGGAGTTCTTC
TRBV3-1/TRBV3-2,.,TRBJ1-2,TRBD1,CASRGTPGQDDYGYTF,TGTGCCAGCAGAGGTACTCCGGGACAGGACGACTATGGCTACACCTTC
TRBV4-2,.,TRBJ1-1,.,CASSQDAPDIMNTEAFF,TGTGCCAGCAGCCAAGATGCCCCAGACATCATGAACACTGAAGCTTTCTTT
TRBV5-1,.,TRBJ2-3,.,CASSFSLEADTQYF,TGCGCCAGCAGCTTTAGCTTAGAGGCTGATACGCAGTATTTT
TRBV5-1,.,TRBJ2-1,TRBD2,CASSGGMREWHNEQFF,TGCGCCAGCAGCGGGGGGATGCGGGAGTGGCACAATGAGCAGTTCTTC
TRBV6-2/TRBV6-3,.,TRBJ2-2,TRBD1,CASSRTGTGELFF,TGTGCCAGCAGCCGGACAGGGACCGGGGAGCTGTTTTTT
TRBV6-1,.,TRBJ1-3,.,CASSESDRRWNTIYF,TGTGCCAGCAGTGAATCCGACAGGCGGTGGAACACCATATATTTT
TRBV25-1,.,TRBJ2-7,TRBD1,CASSESGRGHSYEQYF,TGTGCCAGCAGTGAATCTGGCAGGGGGCACTCCTACGAGCAGTACTTC
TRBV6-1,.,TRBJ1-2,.,CASSVAGFWGGYGYTF,TGTGCCAGCAGTGTGGCAGGATTTTGGGGGGGTTATGGCTACACCTTC
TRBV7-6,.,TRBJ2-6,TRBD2,CASSLDWGGAISGANVLTF,TGTGCCAGCAGCTTGGACTGGGGGGGAGCAATCTCTGGGGCCAACGTCCTGACTTTC
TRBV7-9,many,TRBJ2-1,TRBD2,CASSLGLADNNEQFF,TGTGCCAGCAGCTTAGGACTAGCCGACAACAATGAGCAGTTCTTC
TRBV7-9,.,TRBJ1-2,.,CASSQTPTAYTF,TGTGCCAGCAGCCAGACACCGACAGCCTACACCTTC
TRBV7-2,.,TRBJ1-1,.,CASSGSRGTEAFF,TGTGCCAGCAGCGGCTCTAGGGGCACTGAAGCTTTCTTT
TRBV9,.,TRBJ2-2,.,CASSVVGGPGELFF,TGTGCCAGCAGCGTAGTAGGGGGACCCGGGGAGCTGTTTTTT
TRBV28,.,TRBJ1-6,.,CASSPPGDSPLHF,TGTGCCAGCAGTCCCCCAGGGGATTCACCCCTCCACTTT
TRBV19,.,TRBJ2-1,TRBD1,CASSVTGGYEQFF,TGTGCCAGTAGTGTAACAGGGGGGTATGAGCAGTTCTTC
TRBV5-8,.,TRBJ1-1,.,CASSLLGRMNTEAFF,TGTGCCAGCAGCTTGTTAGGCAGGATGAACACTGAAGCTTTCTTT
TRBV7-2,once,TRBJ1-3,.,CASSFGSSGNTIYF,TGTGCCAGCAGCTTTGGCAGCTCTGGAAACACCATATATTTT
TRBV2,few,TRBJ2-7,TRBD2,CASTPGLAYYYEQYF,TGTGCCAGCACTCCGGGACTAGCGTATTACTACGAGCAGTACTTC
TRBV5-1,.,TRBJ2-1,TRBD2,CASNRLAGGAYNEQFF,TGCGCCAGCAACCGACTAGCGGGAGGCGCCTACAATGAGCAGTTCTTC
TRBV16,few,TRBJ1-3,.,CASSQFPMGAVGNTIYF,TGTGCCAGCAGCCAATTTCCGATGGGGGCGGTTGGAAACACCATATATTTT
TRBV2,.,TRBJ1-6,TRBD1,CASKSRDRGLTSPLHF,TGTGCCAGCAAGAGCCGGGACAGGGGATTAACTTCACCCCTCCACTTT
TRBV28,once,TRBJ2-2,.,CASSSNAATSTGELFF,TGTGCCAGCAGTTCGAACGCGGCTACTAGCACCGGGGAGCTGTTTTTT
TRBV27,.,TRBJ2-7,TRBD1,CASSYRGSLSSYEQYF,TGTGCCAGCAGTTACAGGGGAAGCCTAAGCTCCTACGAGCAGTACTTC
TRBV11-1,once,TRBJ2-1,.,CASSSASAQVDEQFF,TGTGCCAGCAGCTCAGCTAGCGCTCAGGTGGATGAGCAGTTCTTC
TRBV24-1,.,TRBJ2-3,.,CATSAGDTQYF,TGTGCCACCAGTGCAGGGGATACGCAGTATTTT
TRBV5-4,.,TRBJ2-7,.,CASSLVGSNSYEQYF,TGTGCCAGCAGCTTGGTCGGGAGTAACTCCTACGAGCAGTACTTC
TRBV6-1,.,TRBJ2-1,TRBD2,CASSEEAPPGLAGGSYNEQFF,TGTGCCAGCAGTGAAGAAGCCCCTCCGGGACTAGCGGGAGGTTCCTACAATGAGCAGTTCTTC
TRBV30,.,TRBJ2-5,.,CAWSVLDWEETQYF,TGTGCCTGGAGTGTACTGGATTGGGAGGAGACCCAGTACTTC
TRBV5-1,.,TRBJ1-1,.,CASSTLGAGVEAFF,TGCGCCAGCAGTACCCTAGGGGCCGGCGTGGAGGCTTTCTTT
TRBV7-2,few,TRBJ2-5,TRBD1,CASSLTGGQETQYF,TGTGCCAGCAGCCTCACAGGGGGACAAGAGACCCAGTACTTC
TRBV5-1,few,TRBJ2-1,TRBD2,CASSEVTSSNEQFF,TGCGCCAGCAGCGAGGTGACTAGCTCCAATGAGCAGTTCTTC
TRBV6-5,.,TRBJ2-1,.,CASSIGYNEQFF,TGTGCCAGCAGCATCGGCTACAATGAGCAGTTCTTC
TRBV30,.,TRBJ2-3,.,CAWSVDSLTDTQYF,TGTGCCTGGAGTGTAGACAGCCTCACAGATACGCAGTATTTT
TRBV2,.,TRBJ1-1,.,CASSDESGAGMTF,TGTGCCAGCAGTGACGAAAGTGGGGCGGGGATGACCTTT